This TCR beta chain comes out of a study of blood T cell repertoires in COVID-19. Trimming pared 0 bases from V and 0 bases from J, leaving 8 bases between. CDR3 length: 15 amino acids. In germline, CDR1 is SGHAT, CDR2 FQNNGV. TCRdb's copy holds only in-frame clones and misses some; the assay was immunoSEQ multiplex PCR. The repertoire consists of 150,000 to 200,000 clones, with approximately 84% occurring once and the leading ten covering under 3%. Specimen: peripheral blood. The clonotype comes from a human donor with acute or convalescent COVID-19. The donor label of this sample is uncertain. V usage is TRBV11-2 and J usage is TRBJ1-2; unclear D gene. CDR3 DNA sequence: TGTGCCAGCAGCTTAGATCTAGAAGCTAACTATGGCTACACCTTC. It encodes CASSLDLEANYGYTF.